This T cell receptor (beta chain) was obtained from a study of beta chain features in type 1 diabetes. The whole isolated RNA underwent reverse transcription, so sequencing captured expressed TCRB transcripts. Measured with immunoSEQ multiplex PCR; TCRdb has only the in-frame clones, and not every one. This table holds approximately 150,000 clones, less than 15% found once. Study-level findings and limits: Researchers report that Type 1 diabetes patients had moderately but significantly shorter TCRB CDR3s across all four CD4+ subsets.

In the case of this clone: Its antigen is still unknown.

Cell sorting via CD45RO/CCR7/CD25/CD127/CD95/CD27 was performed to obtain CD4+ naive, central memory, regulatory and stem cell-like memory cells. CDR3 length: 11 residues. CDR1 and CDR2 from the germline V gene are GTSNPN and SVGIG (reference sequence). The chain joins TRBV30 to TRBJ2-7; D gene ambiguous. The TCR originated in a man aged 18 to 29 with type 1 diabetes. The sequenced sample was central memory CD4+ T cells from blood. The CDR3 DNA reads TGTGCTGGCAGTCTCGGGTACGAGCAGTACTTC. This encodes CAGSLGYEQYF.